This is a list of T cell receptor beta chains from one sample in a study of radiation and T cells in renal cell carcinoma. Generated by immunoSEQ multiplex PCR, the TCRdb table keeps only in-frame clones and is missing some. The sample contains about 60,000 clones, roughly four fifths of which appear only once. The sequencing used blood, collected from a patient whose treatment included radiotherapy and nephrectomy. The receptors derive from a man aged 55 to 70 with renal cell carcinoma. Both conserved end residues are part of each CDR3. D genes are given only for firm matches. Expanded clones are given a class, and other clones once, few, many or no size at all.

cdr3_nt cdr3_aa j_call clone_size d_call v_call
TGCAGCGTTGTAGCAGGGGGCGCCGATCAGCCCCAGCATTTT CSVVAGGADQPQHF TRBJ1-5 NA TRBD1 TRBV29-1
TGTGCCACCAGCCCATTAGGGGCCACTGAAGCTTTCTTT CATSPLGATEAFF TRBJ1-1 NA NA TRBV15
TGTGCCTGGAGTGCTGGACAAGTGACGGAGACCCAGTACTTC CAWSAGQVTETQYF TRBJ2-5 NA NA TRBV30
TGCGCCAGCAGCCAAACAGGGTATGAGCAGTTCTTC CASSQTGYEQFF TRBJ2-1 few NA TRBV4-1
TGTGCCAGCAGCCAAGATAGGGGTCTACGAGGCTACACCTTC CASSQDRGLRGYTF TRBJ1-2 NA NA TRBV14
TGTGCCAGCAGCTTACAAGCGGGAGGGCCCCCTTACAATGAGCAGTTCTTC CASSLQAGGPPYNEQFF TRBJ2-1 few TRBD2 TRBV7-2
TGTGCCAGCTCCCCTGACGGGGGTTCACCCCTCCACTTT CASSPDGGSPLHF TRBJ1-6 few NA TRBV18
TGTGCCAGCAGCTCCTCCCCCCAGAACACCGGGGAGCTGTTTTTT CASSSSPQNTGELFF TRBJ2-2 NA NA TRBV7-2
TGCAGCACCGGACACACGGGGGACACTGAAGCTTTCTTT CSTGHTGDTEAFF TRBJ1-1 few NA TRBV29-1
TGTGCCAGCAGCGTGACAGGGGTGTATAGCAATCAGCCCCAGCATTTT CASSVTGVYSNQPQHF TRBJ1-5 NA TRBD1 TRBV5-6
TGTGCCAGCAGCCTAAGAATGGGGTTTTCAGACTATGGCTACACCTTC CASSLRMGFSDYGYTF TRBJ1-2 NA NA TRBV7-9
TGTGCCAGCAGCCAAGATCAGTACGGGGGGCAAGAGACCCAGTACTTC CASSQDQYGGQETQYF TRBJ2-5 NA TRBD2 TRBV14
TGTGCCAGCATCCCGACAGGGAAAAACACTGAAGCTTTCTTT CASIPTGKNTEAFF TRBJ1-1 many TRBD1 TRBV2
TGTGCCAGCAGCTTAGACCTCCTTACGGAGCAGTACTTC CASSLDLLTEQYF TRBJ2-7 many NA TRBV7-6
TGTGCCAGCAGTTACTCAGTCATCGAGCAGTTCTTC CASSYSVIEQFF TRBJ2-1 NA NA TRBV6-6